Below, 8 T cell receptor beta chains from the same sample are listed, as sequenced in a study of T cell repertoires in cytomegalovirus infection (dated by TCRdb to the late 2010s). The instrument given in TCRdb is Illumina HiSeq 1500. The public reads were quality trimmed at Q25 with fastp and then assembled into clones with MiXCR by TCRdb, keeping productive beta chains. Rows are combined by CDR3 protein, so each entry shows the most common genes and DNA. This sample is represented by approximately 260,000 distinct CDR3 sequences; over 15% of them were singletons. The top ten clones comprise about 45% of the sample. What was sequenced was CD8+ T cells from PBMCs. These receptors originate from a human donor in good health (CMV status not recorded). Some clones in this sample may be carry-over from other donors' samples.

This clonotype was recorded many times. J is TRBJ1-4 and V is TRBV7-9; D is ambiguous. Germline V gene lookup returns CDR1 SEHNR and CDR2 FQNEAQ (reference sequence). Trimming cost V 7 bases and J 0 bases, with 12 bases left between them. This CDR3 comprises 15 residues. The CDR3 coding sequence is TGTGCCAGCACCTATCCAACGCCAACTAATGAAAAACTGTTTTTT. Residues: CASTYPTPTNEKLFF.

The chain couples TRBV11-2 to TRBJ2-7, with D perhaps matching TRBD1 (6 bases). Germline V gives CDR1 SGHAT, CDR2 FQNNGV. CDR3 length equals 15 residues. With 3 bases removed from V and 2 bases from J, the gap between germline ends came to 14 bases. The CDR3 DNA reads as TGTGCCAGCAGCTTTGTTGGGGGCGAGACCTACGAGCAGTACTTC. It codes for CASSFVGGETYEQYF.

This clonotype was found a few times. The rearrangement links TRBV19 to TRBJ1-6, with TRBD1 matching over 11 bases. With 5 bases clipped from V and 8 bases from J, the junction kept 5 bases outside the gene matches. Germline CDR1 and CDR2: LNHDA and SQIVND (reference sequence). CDR3 length equals 15 residues. The CDR3 loop is CASSAGQGAHSPLHF. The CDR3 DNA reads TGTGCCAGTAGTGCCGGACAGGGGGCGCATTCACCCCTCCACTTT. The full variable domain, rest sourced from reference TRBV19 and TRBJ1-6, is DGGITQSPKYLFRKEGQNVTLSCEQNLNHDAMYWYRQDPGQGLRLIYYSQIVNDFQKGDIAEGYSVSREKKESFPLTVTSAQKNPTAFYLCASSAGQGAHSPLHFGNGTRLTVT.

This sequence joins TRBV7-3 and TRBJ2-2; perhaps TRBD2 as D (5 bases). This CDR3 comprises 12 residues. From germline, CDR1 is SGHTA and CDR2 FQGTGA. V lost 8 bases and J lost 1, with 5 bases in between. CDR3: CASAGNTGELFF. CDR3 bases: TGTGCCAGCGCGGGGAACACCGGGGAGCTGTTTTTT.

The CDR3 DNA reads as TGCGCCAGCAGGGCCGTTGGGGGCCAGAGCGAGACCCAGTACTTC. Translating it yields CASRAVGGQSETQYF. This chain joins TRBV5-1 and TRBJ2-5; TRBD1 is a possible D gene (6 bases). CDR3 length: 15 residues. Trimming stripped 5 bases from V and 5 bases from J, with 19 bases between. Germline V gene data show CDR1 as SGHRS and CDR2 as YFSETQ.

This clonotype has at least ten counts. J is TRBJ2-5 and V is TRBV7-8, with no clear D. This CDR3 is 14 amino acids long. Deletions cut 3 bases from V and 5 bases from J, with 13 bases between. Looked up from germline, CDR1 is SGHVS and CDR2 is FQNEAQ. The CDR3 region has the DNA TGTGCCAGCAGCTTTAATGAGTTAAGCGAGACCCAGTACTTC. Its protein is CASSFNELSETQYF.

This chain links TRBV6-1 with TRBJ2-7, with 8 bases matching TRBD1. From germline, CDR1 is MNHNS and CDR2 SASEGT. The J segment lost 6 bases and the V segment lost 3 bases, leaving 10 bases of the junction unmatched. CDR3 size: 15 residues. CDR3 loop: CASSDWTGSLAEQYF. The CDR3 DNA reads TGTGCCAGCAGTGATTGGACAGGGTCTTTGGCCGAGCAGTACTTC.

V is TRBV29-1 and J is TRBJ2-6; possible D gene TRBD2, 6 bases. The germline V gene encodes CDR1 SQVTM and CDR2 ANQGSEA. V lost 6 bases to trimming and J lost 4 bases, with 13 bases between them. The CDR3 is 14 amino acids. The DNA of the CDR3 is TGCAGCGTCTACGGGGGATGGGGGGCCAACGTCCTGACTTTC. Protein: CSVYGGWGANVLTF.